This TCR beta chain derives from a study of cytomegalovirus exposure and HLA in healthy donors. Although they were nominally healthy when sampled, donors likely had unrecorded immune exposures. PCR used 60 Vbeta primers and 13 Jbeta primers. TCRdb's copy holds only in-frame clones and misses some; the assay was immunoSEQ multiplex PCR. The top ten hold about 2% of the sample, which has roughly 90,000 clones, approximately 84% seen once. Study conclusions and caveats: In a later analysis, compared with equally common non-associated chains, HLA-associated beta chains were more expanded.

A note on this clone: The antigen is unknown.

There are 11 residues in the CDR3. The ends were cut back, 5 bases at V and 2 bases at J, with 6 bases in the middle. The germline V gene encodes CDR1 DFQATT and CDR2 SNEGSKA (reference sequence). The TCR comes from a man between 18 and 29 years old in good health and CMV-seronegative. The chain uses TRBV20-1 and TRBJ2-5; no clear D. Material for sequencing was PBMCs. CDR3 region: CSAENQETQYF. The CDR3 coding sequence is TGCAGTGCTGAGAATCAAGAGACCCAGTACTTC.